A single sample gave rise to the 9 T cell receptor beta chains below, sequenced in a study of cytomegalovirus exposure and HLA in healthy donors. PCR used 60 Vbeta primers and 13 Jbeta primers. Produced via immunoSEQ multiplex PCR; TCRdb's table is partial and in-frame only. The table has 100,000 to 150,000 clones, 70% to 85% seen once. Input material: PBMCs. These receptors were taken from a boy between 2 and 10 years old in good health and CMV-seronegative.

V gene TRBV13 combines with J gene TRBJ2-2; 11 nucleotides align to TRBD1. V dropped 2 bases and J dropped 4; count of bases not matched to a gene: 6. The CDR3 contains 17 residues. Germline V gene sequence: CDR1 PRHDT, CDR2 FYEKMQ (reference sequence). In nucleotides, the CDR3 is TGTGCCAGCAGCTTATCTTCGGGGACAGGGGGCACCGGGGAGCTGTTTTTT. Protein: CASSLSSGTGGTGELFF.

The J gene is TRBJ1-2, the V gene TRBV7-2, with 10 nucleotides matching TRBD1. Germline assignment: CDR1 SGHTA and CDR2 FQGNSA. J gave up 3 bases and V 3 bases, and 1 base lay outside the gene matches. This CDR3 comprises 14 residues. The CDR3 DNA reads TGTGCCAGCAGCTTTGGACAGGGGGACTATGGCTACACCTTC. Translation gives CASSFGQGDYGYTF. The full variable domain, completed using reference TRBV7-2 and TRBJ1-2, is GAGVSQSPSNKVTEKGKDVELRCDPISGHTALYWYRQSLGQGLEFLIYFQGNSAPDKSGLPSDRFSAERTGGSVSTLTIQRTQQEDSAVYLCASSFGQGDYGYTFGSGTRLTVV.

CDR3 amino acids: CASSQNNQPQHF. The DNA of the CDR3 is TGTGCCAGCAGCCAGAACAATCAGCCCCAGCATTTT. This rearrangement joins TRBV7-9 to TRBJ1-5; D is unclear. Trimming took off 5 bases at V and 3 bases at J, with 5 bases between the two ends. This CDR3 has 12 residues. CDR1 is SEHNR, CDR2 FQNEAQ, per germline (reference sequence). Drawing the rest from reference TRBV7-9 and TRBJ1-5, the complete variable domain is DTGVSQNPRHKITKRGQNVTFRCDPISEHNRLYWYRQTLGQGPEFLTYFQNEAQLEKSRLLSDRFSAERPKGSFSTLEIQRTEQGDSAMYLCASSQNNQPQHFGDGTRLSIL.

This clone was observed a few times. The chain couples TRBV4-3 to TRBJ2-2; D is undetermined. From germline, CDR1 is LGHNA and CDR2 YSLEER. Between the trimmed V and J ends, which lost 2 bases and 8 bases, there was a span of 12 bases. The CDR3 totals 14 residues. CDR3 nucleotide sequence: TGCGCCAGCAGCCAAACCTACGGAGCTGGGGAGCTGTTTTTT. Translation: CASSQTYGAGELFF.

The V call is TRBV2, the J call TRBJ1-5; 9 bases map to TRBD1. V shed 8 bases and J 3 bases; nucleotides not matched to a gene: 8. The CDR3 covers 15 residues. CDR1 and CDR2 (germline): SNHLY, FYNNEI. For the CDR3, the DNA is TGTGCCAGCCATTTGGGACAGGGAGACAATCAGCCCCAGCATTTT. Translation: CASHLGQGDNQPQHF.

The gene calls are TRBV9 and TRBJ2-3; 10 nucleotides agree with TRBD1. The CDR3 covers 15 residues. CDR1 and CDR2 (germline): SGDLS, YYNGEE. J gave up 3 bases and V 5 bases, and 6 bases lay outside the gene matches. CDR3 amino acids: CASRTGQGSTDTQYF. In DNA, the CDR3 is TGTGCCAGCAGGACGGGACAGGGGAGTACAGATACGCAGTATTTT. The whole variable domain, remainder taken from reference TRBV9 and TRBJ2-3, is DSGVTQTPKHLITATGQRVTLRCSPRSGDLSVYWYQQSLDQGLQFLIQYYNGEERAKGNILERFSAQQFPDLHSELNLSSLELGDSALYFCASRTGQGSTDTQYFGPGTRLTVL.

CDR3 sequence reads: CATISGTGVYSNQPQHF. In DNA form, the CDR3 reads TGTGCCACCATATCCGGGACAGGGGTTTATAGCAATCAGCCCCAGCATTTT. The genes are TRBV19 and TRBJ1-5; TRBD1 matches at 10 bases. The J segment lost 0 bases and the V segment lost 10 bases, leaving 12 bases of the junction unmatched. The CDR3 totals 17 residues. From germline, CDR1 is LNHDA and CDR2 SQIVND (reference sequence).

This chain uses TRBV9 with TRBJ2-5; TRBD2 agrees at 9 bases. The CDR3 has 14 residues. Unmatched junction bases numbered 3, after V lost 5 bases and J lost 1 base. Germline lookup yields CDR1 SGDLS and CDR2 YYNGEE. The CDR3 sequence is CASSPSGIQETQYF. In DNA, the CDR3 is TGTGCCAGCAGTCCTAGCGGGATCCAAGAGACCCAGTACTTC.

V usage is TRBV9 and J usage is TRBJ2-1; 7 bases align to TRBD2. Germline assignment: CDR1 SGDLS and CDR2 YYNGEE. The CDR3 sequence is 15 residues long. With V trimmed by 4 bases and J by 5 bases, 9 bases remained unmatched. The CDR3: CASSPSGGSHNEQFF. The CDR3 nucleotides read TGTGCCAGCAGCCCCTCGGGCGGGAGCCACAATGAGCAGTTCTTC.